Each of the 27 T cell receptor beta chains below was sequenced from the same sample in a study of tumor-infiltrating lymphocytes in primary liver carcinoma. The template, about 510 ng total RNA, yielded TCR beta cDNA made with a constant-region primer. Amplification in three nested multiplex PCR rounds with slightly modified ARM-PCR gave rise to TCR beta libraries. Rounds one and two of PCR, each of 10 cycles, were primed with TRBV1-TRBV30 forward primers and a C-beta reverse primer. Each CDR3 protein is one row after TCRdb ran MiXCR on the multiplex PCR reads. Among roughly 78,000 distinct CDR3 sequences listed, 65% to 75% were seen once. Unsorted bulk tissue, about 18-31 mg of it, served as the source for co-extraction of RNA and DNA. The sample comprised liver tumor tissue from sampling region 4. Stated subset: tumor region T4, right-lateral pole. Receptors were obtained from a woman between 55 and 75 years old with primary liver carcinoma and hepatitis B virus infection.

This clonotype was detected once. The chain carries TRBV6-2 or TRBV6-3 and TRBJ2-1; a possible D gene is TRBD2 (5 bases). V was cut by 6 bases and J by 8 bases, with 20 bases left in between. Germline loops: CDR1 MNHEY, CDR2 SVGEGT. CDR3 length equals 15 residues. The CDR3 protein is CASSRMGTGIYEQFF. CDR3 nucleotides: TGTGCCAGCAGCAGAATGGGTACCGGGATTTATGAGCAGTTCTTC.

This clonotype was counted only a few times. A read error may be the cause here, since a much bigger clone is one base away. V and J are TRBV6-1 and TRBJ1-5, with 7 bases identical to TRBD1. Germline-derived CDR1 and CDR2 are MNHNS and SASEGT. The CDR3 length is 13 residues. The CDR3 spells CVSGDRNNQPQHF. The CDR3, as DNA: TGTGTCAGCGGGGACAGAAATAATCAGCCCCAGCATTTT.

This clonotype came up many times. V is TRBV7-9 and J is TRBJ1-1; D unresolved. Between the trimmed V and J ends, which lost 5 bases and 1 base, there was a span of 8 bases. Looked up from germline, CDR1 is SEHNR and CDR2 is FQNEAQ (reference sequence). The CDR3 has 13 residues. The CDR3 DNA is TGTGCCAGCAGCCCTGGCCCGAACACTGAAGCTTTCTTT. As protein: CASSPGPNTEAFF.

At least ten counts were recorded for this clonotype. The chain couples TRBV29-1 to TRBJ2-7, with D uncertain. The CDR3 extends over 12 amino acids. Germline assignment: CDR1 SQVTM and CDR2 ANQGSEA. Trimming left V 1 base short and J 6 bases short, with 10 bases between. The CDR3 reads CSVEVWAREQYF. CDR3 bases: TGCAGCGTTGAAGTTTGGGCGCGCGAGCAGTACTTC.

As concerns this clonotype: Mismatch with germline at one junction end may stem from a read error. V usage is TRBV6-4 and J usage is TRBJ2-3; 10 bases agree with TRBD2. Per germline, CDR1 MRHNA and CDR2 SNTAGT. CDR3 length: 16 amino acids. The CDR3 is CASIDTAGGSTDTQYF. CDR3 in DNA: TGTGCCAGCATTGACACAGCGGGAGGGTCCACAGATACGCAGTATTTT.

As concerns this clonotype: One end of the junction fails to match germline, which may point to a read error. The chain links TRBV7-8 to TRBJ1-2, with D uncertain. In germline, CDR1 is SGHVS, CDR2 FQNEAQ. The CDR3 has 14 amino acids. The CDR3 region has the DNA TGTGCAAGCAGCTTATCCCCAGGCGACTATGGCTACACCTTC. It encodes CASSLSPGDYGYTF. Full variable domain (rest looked up from reference TRBV7-8 and TRBJ1-2): GAGVSQSPRYKVAKRGQDVALRCDPISGHVSLFWYQQALGQGPEFLTYFQNEAQLDKSGLPSDRFFAERPEGSVSTLKIQRTQQEDSAVYLCASSLSPGDYGYTFGSGTRLTVV.

V gene TRBV11-3 combines with J gene TRBJ1-4; 7 nucleotides align to TRBD1. The CDR3 length is 14 residues. Germline-derived CDR1 and CDR2 are SGHNT and YENEEA. The CDR3 region has the DNA TGTATCAGTAGCGTCAGGGGGGCTAATGAAAAACTGTTTTTT. This codes for CISSVRGANEKLFF.

In regard to this clonotype: Its ends do not fully match the called genes, so a read error is possible. The chain is built from TRBV6-1 and TRBJ2-2; D is perhaps TRBD1 (6 bases). Germline V gives CDR1 MNHNS, CDR2 SASEGT. The CDR3 length is 15 residues. The CDR3 bases are TGTGCCAGCAGTGAAGGGGATCTGTACACAGGGAAGCTGTCTTTT. Its translation: CASSEGDLYTGKLSF.

Comment on this clonotype: The junction does not match germline at one end; this may be a read error. The rearrangement uses TRBV11-1 and TRBJ2-3; the D gene is possibly TRBD2 (6 bases). This CDR3 region has 14 residues. The germline gives CDR1 SGHAT, CDR2 FQDESV (reference sequence). CDR3 loop: CASSLRQRAGRPHF. DNA for the CDR3: TGTGCCAGCAGCTTAAGGCAACGTGCGGGAAGGCCTCACTTT.

The CDR3 nucleotides are TGTGCCAGCCACCGCACGACGGCAGGTAGCCACGAGCAGTACTTC. Protein: CASHRTTAGSHEQYF. This sequence joins TRBV6-5 and TRBJ2-7; D uncertain. CDR1 is MNHEY and CDR2 is SVGAGI in the germline V gene. The CDR3 covers 15 residues. Trimming removed 8 bases from V and 5 bases from J, with 22 bases in between.

On this clonotype itself: The CDR3 does not end in the conserved phenylalanine or tryptophan, so this is likely a read error. The chain joins TRBV6-6 to TRBJ1-2; 9 positions match TRBD1. Trimming removed 10 bases from V and 8 bases from J; junction bases left unmatched: 11. The CDR3 covers 13 residues. From germline, CDR1 is MNHNY and CDR2 SVGAGI (reference sequence). CDR3 residues: CANDRGSSKGYTS. DNA for the CDR3: TGTGCCAATGACAGGGGGAGTTCGAAGGGCTACACCTCC.

Comment on this clonotype: At one of its ends the junction is not consistent with the germline gene, which may arise from a read error. The gene calls are TRBV4-1 and TRBJ2-6; either TRBD1 or TRBD2 may fit D (5 bases each). Germline CDR1 MGHRA, CDR2 YSYEKL. The CDR3 has 17 amino acids. Here the CDR3 DNA reads TGCGCCAGCAGCCAAGATTCCGGGGTCTCTGGGGCCAGCGTCCTGACTTTC. Translating it yields CASSQDSGVSGASVLTF.

Regarding this clonotype: A junction end diverges from the germline sequence, so it may reflect a read error. The V call is TRBV11-3, the J call TRBJ2-1; D may be TRBD2 (5 bases). From germline, CDR1 is SGHNT and CDR2 YENEEA. This CDR3 is built from 15 residues. In DNA, the CDR3 is TGTACCAGCGGCTTGGGAACTAGAGGGAAGCTTGAGCAGTTCTTC. It codes for CTSGLGTRGKLEQFF.

As concerns this clonotype: A single base separates this from a much larger clone, so it may be a read error. The chain links TRBV5-1 to TRBJ2-2; maybe TRBD2 (5 bases). Germline-derived CDR1 and CDR2 are SGHRS and YFSETQ. This CDR3 has 14 residues. The CDR3 reads CASRLAPPTGELLF. For the CDR3, the DNA is TGCGCCAGTCGACTCGCGCCTCCAACCGGGGAGCTGTTGTTT.

Note on this clonotype: One junction end does not reproduce the germline sequence, and a read error may be involved. This rearrangement joins TRBV11-3 to TRBJ2-1; 9 bases are shared with TRBD2. The CDR3 runs to 16 residues. CDR1 and CDR2 (germline): SGHNT, YENEEA. Here the CDR3 DNA reads TGCATCAGCAGCGCGACTAGCGGAGGCCAATACAATGAGCAGTTCTTC. This codes for CISSATSGGQYNEQFF.

This rearrangement joins TRBV10-3 to TRBJ2-7, with unresolved D. Trimming took off 0 bases at V and 2 bases at J, with 17 bases between the two ends. Germline V CDR1 and CDR2: ENHRY, SYGVKD. This CDR3 is built from 17 residues. CDR3 bases: TGTGCCATCAGTGAGTCGCCTACTTTTTCTAAGACCTACGAGCAGTACTTC. This sequence encodes CAISESPTFSKTYEQYF.

A word on this clonotype: One end of the junction is discordant with germline, which a read error may explain. This sequence joins TRBV28 and TRBJ2-7; tentative D call: TRBD1 (5 bases). The germline gives CDR1 MDHEN, CDR2 SYDVKM. There are 13 residues in the CDR3. The CDR3 reads CAGSDRRTSSTGF. CDR3 nucleotides: TGTGCCGGCAGCGACCGTCGGACCTCGTCCACAGGCTTC.

In the case of this clonotype: A read error may produce the germline difference seen at one junction end. The genes are TRBV11-2 and TRBJ2-2; possibly TRBD1 for D (5 bases). Germline V gene data show CDR1 as SGHAT and CDR2 as FQNNGV. The CDR3 runs to 17 residues. Here the CDR3 reads CASSPVGRELVAGELFF. The CDR3 DNA sequence: TGTGCTAGCAGCCCTGTAGGCAGGGAACTTGTCGCCGGGGAGCTGTTTTTT. The whole variable domain, remainder taken from reference TRBV11-2 and TRBJ2-2, is EAGVAQSPRYKIIEKRQSVAFWCNPISGHATLYWYQQILGQGPKLLIQFQNNGVVDDSQLPKDRFSAERLKGVDSTLKIQPAKLEDSAVYLCASSPVGRELVAGELFFGEGSRLTVL.

Of note for this clonotype: A read error may account for a junction end that differs from germline. In nucleotides, the CDR3 is TGTGCCAGCAGCTTAATTATAAACACCTACGGGCAGTATTTC. Translating it yields CASSLIINTYGQYF. V usage is TRBV7-8 and J usage is TRBJ2-7; D ambiguous. Germline V gene data show CDR1 as SGHVS and CDR2 as FQNEAQ. The CDR3 consists of 14 residues.

Details on this clonotype: At one of its ends the junction is not consistent with the germline gene, which may arise from a read error. The rearrangement uses TRBV5-4 and TRBJ2-5, with 9 bases fitting TRBD2. Per germline, CDR1 SGHNT and CDR2 YYREEE (reference sequence). CDR3 length: 16 amino acids. CDR3 residues: CTSSPGVAGVQETQYF. The CDR3 DNA reads as TGTACCAGTAGCCCCGGGGTAGCGGGAGTTCAAGAGACCCAGTACTTC.

As for this clonotype: It is likely a read error, because the conserved phenylalanine at the end of the CDR3 is missing. This chain joins TRBV2 and TRBJ2-1, with D maybe TRBD1 (7 bases). The CDR3 sequence is 14 residues long. V was shortened by 7 bases and J by 1 base, with 11 bases between the two germline ends. The germline CDR1 and CDR2 sequences are SNHLY and FYNNEI. CDR3 nucleotide sequence: TGTGCCAGCAACAGGGGACTTTCCTACAATGAGCAGTTCCTC. Encoded protein: CASNRGLSYNEQFL.

The rearrangement joins TRBV12-3 or TRBV12-4 to TRBJ2-6, with 7 bases identical to TRBD1. This CDR3 is 16 amino acids long. CDR3 region: CDNSLATGTGANVLTF. CDR3 in DNA: TGTGACAACAGTTTAGCGACAGGGACTGGGGCCAACGTCCTGACTTTC.

About this clonotype itself: The junction departs from germline at one end; a sequencing error may be responsible. The V and J genes are TRBV11-3 and TRBJ1-2; D is undetermined. This CDR3 is built from 14 residues. Germline V gene data show CDR1 as SGHNT and CDR2 as YENEEA. CDR3 sequence reads: CASNLAMVLDGYTF. CDR3 DNA: TGTGCCAGCAACTTAGCGATGGTTCTTGATGGCTACACATTC.

The CDR3 sequence is CAGRLGGQETQYF. The CDR3 DNA sequence: TGCGCCGGCCGCCTTGGCGGCCAGGAGACCCAGTACTTC. The rearrangement uses TRBV10-2 and TRBJ2-5; D is unresolved. The V end lost 11 bases, the J end lost 5 bases, and 18 bases lay between the germline ends. The length of the CDR3 is 13 residues. CDR1 and CDR2 (germline): WSHSY, SAAADI.

About this clonotype: A read error is possible here, since a much larger clone lies one base away. The chain employs TRBV28 and TRBJ2-2; D not resolved. Germline CDR1 is MDHEN and CDR2 is SYDVKM. The CDR3 extends over 14 amino acids. CDR3 sequence: CGSSLDPSAGELFF. As DNA, the CDR3 is TGTGGCAGCAGTCTTGACCCCTCTGCCGGGGAGCTGTTTTTT.

As for this clonotype: A read error may produce the germline difference seen at one junction end. V gene TRBV11-2 combines with J gene TRBJ2-7, with D possibly being TRBD2 (7 bases). The length of the CDR3 is 14 residues. The germline gives CDR1 SGHAT, CDR2 FQNNGV. The CDR3 region is CDSNFGGAPYEQYF. CDR3 DNA sequence: TGTGACAGCAACTTTGGGGGGGCCCCCTACGAACAGTACTTC.

Remarks on this clonotype: The junction departs from germline at one end; a sequencing error may be responsible. The rearrangement uses TRBV6-6 and TRBJ1-2; TRBD1 might be the D (6 bases). CDR1 and CDR2 (germline): MNHNY, SVGAGI (reference sequence). The CDR3 is 14 residues long. DNA for the CDR3: TGTGCCAGCAGTTTGGGACATGAAAACTATGACTACACCTTC. Its protein product is CASSLGHENYDYTF.